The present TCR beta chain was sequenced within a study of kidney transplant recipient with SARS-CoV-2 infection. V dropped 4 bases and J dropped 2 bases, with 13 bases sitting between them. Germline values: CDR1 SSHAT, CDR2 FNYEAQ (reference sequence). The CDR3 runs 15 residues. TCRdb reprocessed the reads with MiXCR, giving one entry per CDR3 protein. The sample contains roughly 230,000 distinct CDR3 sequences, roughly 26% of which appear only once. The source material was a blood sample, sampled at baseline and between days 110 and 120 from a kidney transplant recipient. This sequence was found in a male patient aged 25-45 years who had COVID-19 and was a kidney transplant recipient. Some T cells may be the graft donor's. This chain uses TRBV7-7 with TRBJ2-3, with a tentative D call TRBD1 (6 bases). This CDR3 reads CASSSARGLTDTQYF. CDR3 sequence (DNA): TGTGCCAGCAGCTCAGCCAGGGGCCTCACAGATACGCAGTATTTT.